This record concerns one T cell receptor beta chain sequence. This specimen comes from a study of shared T cell receptors in the human thymus. V was clipped by 7 bases and J by 7 bases; unmatched bases: 12. Germline CDR1 SEHNR, CDR2 FQNEAQ (reference sequence). CDR3 length: 15 residues. TCRdb's copy holds only in-frame clones and misses some; the assay was immunoSEQ multiplex PCR. The sample shows approximately 660,000 clones, 88% of them seen only once. These data are also associated with another study on human thymus T cells. That source notes: Thymic resections from corrective heart surgery supplied the tissue. Gene usage for V and J segments appeared biased in thymic and blood repertoires. A high degree of thymic repertoire overlap among unrelated individuals was reported in related research.

This chain uses TRBV7-9 with TRBJ2-3; the match to TRBD2 covers 9 bases. The sequence was obtained from a boy in the first two years of life with a congenital heart defect. The sample taken for sequencing was thymocytes. The CDR3 region is CASTQSGLARHTQYF. In nucleotides, the CDR3 is TGTGCCAGCACCCAGTCGGGACTAGCTAGGCATACGCAGTATTTT.